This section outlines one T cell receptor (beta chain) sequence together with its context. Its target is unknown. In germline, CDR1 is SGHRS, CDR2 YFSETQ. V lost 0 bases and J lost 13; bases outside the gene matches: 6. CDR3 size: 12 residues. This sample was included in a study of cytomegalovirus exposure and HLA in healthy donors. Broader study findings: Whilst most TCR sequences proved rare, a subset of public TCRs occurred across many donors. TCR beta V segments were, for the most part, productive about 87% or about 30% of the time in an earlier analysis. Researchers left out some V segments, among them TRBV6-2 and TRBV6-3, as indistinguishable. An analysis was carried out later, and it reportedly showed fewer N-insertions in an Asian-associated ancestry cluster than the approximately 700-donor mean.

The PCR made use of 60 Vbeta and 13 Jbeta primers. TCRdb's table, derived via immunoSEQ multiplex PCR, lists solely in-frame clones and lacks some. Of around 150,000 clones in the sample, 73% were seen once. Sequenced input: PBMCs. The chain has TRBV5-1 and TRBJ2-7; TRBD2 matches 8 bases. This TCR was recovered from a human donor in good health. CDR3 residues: CASSLDTGGPYF. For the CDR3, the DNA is TGCGCCAGCAGCTTGGACACGGGGGGGCCCTACTTC.